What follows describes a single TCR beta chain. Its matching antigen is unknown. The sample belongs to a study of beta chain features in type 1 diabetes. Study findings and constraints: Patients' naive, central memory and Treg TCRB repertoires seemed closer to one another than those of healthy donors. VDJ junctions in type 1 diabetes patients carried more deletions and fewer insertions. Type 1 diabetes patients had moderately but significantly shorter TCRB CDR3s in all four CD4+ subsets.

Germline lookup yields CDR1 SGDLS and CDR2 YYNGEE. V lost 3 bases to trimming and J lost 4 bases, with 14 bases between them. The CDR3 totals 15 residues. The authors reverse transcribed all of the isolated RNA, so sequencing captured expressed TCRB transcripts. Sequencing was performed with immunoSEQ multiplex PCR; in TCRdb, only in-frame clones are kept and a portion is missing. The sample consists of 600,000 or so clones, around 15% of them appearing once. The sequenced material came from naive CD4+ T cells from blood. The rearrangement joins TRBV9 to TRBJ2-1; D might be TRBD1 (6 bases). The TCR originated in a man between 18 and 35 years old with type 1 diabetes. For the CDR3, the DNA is TGTGCCAGCAGCGGGGAAATGGACAGATACAATGAGCAGTTCTTC. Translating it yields CASSGEMDRYNEQFF.